The 21 T cell receptor beta chains below all came from one sample that was sequenced in a study of neurological immune-mediated disorders. TCRdb fed the 5' RACE reads into MiXCR, producing one record per CDR3 protein. The data show 65,000 to 70,000 distinct CDR3 sequences, 3.9% seen once. Sequencing was done on a sample of PBMCs. The receptors here all came from a man aged 25 to 40 with multiple sclerosis.

This clonotype was observed many times. V usage is TRBV20-1 and J usage is TRBJ2-7; TRBD2 is a possible D gene (5 bases). Germline V gives CDR1 DFQATT, CDR2 SNEGSKA (reference sequence). The CDR3 contains 14 residues. V dropped 6 bases and J dropped 5 bases, with 20 bases sitting between them. As DNA, the CDR3 is TGCAGTGCGAGGTCTGGGCGGGTTACCCACGAGCAGTACTTC. It translates to CSARSGRVTHEQYF.

In its sample, this clonotype was seen many times. The chain uses TRBV11-3 and TRBJ2-3; no clear D. The CDR3 covers 14 residues. CDR1 and CDR2 from the germline V gene are SGHNT and YENEEA. The V end lost 5 bases, the J end lost 4 bases, and 13 bases lay between the germline ends. CDR3 coding DNA: TGTGCCAGCAGCCCCCACTCGGGCTCAGATACGCAGTATTTT. It encodes CASSPHSGSDTQYF.

This clonotype has ten or more counts. The V gene is TRBV5-1, the J gene TRBJ2-1, with no clear D. Trimming removed 2 bases from V and 5 bases from J, with 8 bases in between. There are 13 residues in the CDR3. From germline, CDR1 is SGHRS and CDR2 YFSETQ. The CDR3 nucleotides read TGCGCCAGCAGCTTTGGCGGCGACAATGAGCAGTTCTTC. Its protein product is CASSFGGDNEQFF.

This clonotype was counted between two and nine times. This chain joins TRBV6-2 or TRBV6-3 and TRBJ1-2; no firm D call. This CDR3 is built from 14 residues. CDR1 MNHEY and CDR2 SVGEGT come from the germline V gene. V lost 4 bases to trimming and J lost 4 bases, with 13 bases between them. The CDR3 coding sequence is TGTGCCAGCAGTTTTTTGTACGCGGGCTATGGCTACACCTTC. This translates into CASSFLYAGYGYTF.

This clonotype came up many times. The chain uses TRBV9 and TRBJ2-5; D may correspond to TRBD1 or TRBD2 (5 bases each). Germline V CDR1 and CDR2: SGDLS, YYNGEE. The length of the CDR3 is 13 residues. Trimming took 4 bases from V and 9 from J, leaving 16 bases between them. In nucleotides, the CDR3 is TGTGCCAGCAGCACCCGGGGCTCGTCGGCCCAGTACTTC. It encodes CASSTRGSSAQYF.

This clonotype was seen many times. This chain connects TRBV7-2 to TRBJ1-5; 9 positions match TRBD1. The CDR3 length is 16 residues. Germline CDR1 SGHTA, CDR2 FQGNSA. The trim removed 5 bases at V and 3 bases at J, leaving 8 bases unmatched. The CDR3 sequence: CASSPGDRAYNQPQHF. The CDR3 nucleotides read TGTGCCAGCAGCCCCGGGGACAGGGCGTACAATCAGCCCCAGCATTTT. The full variable domain, rest sourced from reference TRBV7-2 and TRBJ1-5, is GAGVSQSPSNKVTEKGKDVELRCDPISGHTALYWYRQSLGQGLEFLIYFQGNSAPDKSGLPSDRFSAERTGGSVSTLTIQRTQQEDSAVYLCASSPGDRAYNQPQHFGDGTRLSIL.

This clonotype appeared many times. This chain uses TRBV7-9 with TRBJ1-5; perhaps TRBD1 as D (6 bases). The germline CDR1 and CDR2 sequences are SEHNR and FQNEAQ (reference sequence). The ends were cut back, 5 bases at V and 0 bases at J, with 11 bases in the middle. The CDR3 consists of 15 residues. CDR3 in amino acids: CASSRQADSNQPQHF. The CDR3 DNA sequence: TGTGCCAGCAGCAGACAGGCTGATAGCAATCAGCCCCAGCATTTT.

The rearrangement links TRBV9 to TRBJ2-1; 14 nucleotides line up with TRBD2. The V and J ends lost 3 bases and 8 bases, in that order; junction bases with no gene match: 4. The CDR3 totals 15 residues. The germline CDR1 and CDR2 sequences are SGDLS and YYNGEE. Here the CDR3 DNA reads TGTGCCAGCAGCGGGACTAGCGGGGGGCTTCATGAGCAGTTCTTC. This encodes CASSGTSGGLHEQFF.

This clonotype has at least ten counts. The gene calls are TRBV12-3 or TRBV12-4 and TRBJ2-3; 9 positions agree with TRBD2. J was trimmed by 0 bases and V by 3 bases; bases with no gene match: 1. CDR3 size: 15 residues. The CDR3 DNA sequence: TGTGCCAGCAGTTTTAGCGGGGGTAGCACAGATACGCAGTATTTT. It codes for CASSFSGGSTDTQYF.

This clonotype was detected ten times or more. The chain employs TRBV20-1 and TRBJ2-3; no clear D gene. Germline CDR1 DFQATT, CDR2 SNEGSKA (reference sequence). The CDR3 is 13 amino acids. V gave up 1 base and J gave up 4 bases, with 9 bases separating them. The CDR3 is CSARGEASDTQYF. Here the CDR3 DNA reads TGCAGTGCTAGAGGTGAGGCCTCAGATACGCAGTATTTT.

This clonotype showed up many times. The CDR3 spells CASSEGSNTEAFF. The CDR3 DNA reads TGTGCCAGCAGCGAGGGTTCGAACACTGAAGCTTTCTTT. The chain employs TRBV9 and TRBJ1-1; D remains unclear. The CDR3 sequence is 13 residues long. The V end lost 3 bases, the J end lost 1 base, and 7 bases lay between the germline ends. Germline V gene lookup returns CDR1 SGDLS and CDR2 YYNGEE.

In its sample, this clonotype was seen many times. The chain joins TRBV6-5 to TRBJ2-7, with a tentative D call TRBD1 (5 bases). Trimming removed 2 bases at V and 0 bases at J, with 8 bases between. Germline V gives CDR1 MNHEY, CDR2 SVGAGI. The CDR3 totals 14 residues. Here the CDR3 DNA reads TGTGCCAGCAGTTACAGGGGTAGCTCCTACGAGCAGTACTTC. Translating gives CASSYRGSSYEQYF.

This clonotype was detected many times. The chain joins TRBV5-1 to TRBJ1-1, with D perhaps matching TRBD1 (6 bases). Germline V gene data show CDR1 as SGHRS and CDR2 as YFSETQ. Trimming pared 4 bases from V and 4 bases from J, leaving 14 bases between. The CDR3 contains 14 residues. CDR3 in DNA: TGCGCCAGCAGCCGCGGGCGAGGGGGCACTGAAGCTTTCTTT. Amino acids: CASSRGRGGTEAFF.

Many counts were recorded for this clonotype. This chain links TRBV7-8 with TRBJ2-3, with a tentative D call TRBD2 (5 bases). The CDR3 runs to 14 residues. The V gene lost 5 bases and the J gene lost 6 bases, with 15 bases spanning the gap. The germline V gene has CDR1 SGHVS and CDR2 FQNEAQ. The CDR3: CASSRTSPGDTQYF. Written as DNA, the CDR3 is TGTGCCAGCAGCCGTACGTCCCCGGGGGATACGCAGTATTTT.

This clonotype has a handful of counts. The rearrangement uses TRBV20-1 and TRBJ1-4, with D unclear. The V gene's germline CDR1 is DFQATT and CDR2 SNEGSKA (reference sequence). The CDR3 is 13 amino acids. V was shortened by 6 bases and J by 7 bases, with 15 bases between the two germline ends. Written as DNA, the CDR3 is TGCAGTGCCAAGACATTTGCTTCTGAAAAACTGTTTTTT. Its translation: CSAKTFASEKLFF.

This clonotype was found many times. The V call is TRBV20-1, the J call TRBJ1-6; D remains ambiguous. The CDR3 loop spans 16 amino acids. CDR1 and CDR2 (germline): DFQATT, SNEGSKA (reference sequence). Trimming cost V 3 bases and J 0 bases, with 12 bases left between them. The CDR3 loop is CSARSHPVSYNSPLHF. The CDR3 nucleotides read TGCAGTGCTAGGAGCCACCCGGTCTCCTATAATTCACCCCTCCACTTT.

This clonotype was found many times. The chain couples TRBV3-1 to TRBJ2-5, with TRBD2 as a possible D gene (7 bases). Per germline, CDR1 LGHDT and CDR2 YNNKEL (reference sequence). The CDR3 sequence is 15 residues long. The germline V and J ends were trimmed by 0 bases and 4 bases, with 12 bases remaining between them. The CDR3 loop reads CASSQDPGGAETQYF. The CDR3 nucleotides are TGTGCCAGCAGCCAAGATCCGGGGGGCGCAGAGACCCAGTACTTC.

The chain links TRBV20-1 to TRBJ2-1, with D possibly being TRBD1 or TRBD2 (5 bases each). Germline values: CDR1 DFQATT, CDR2 SNEGSKA (reference sequence). Trimming stripped 2 bases from V and 5 bases from J, with 16 bases between. This CDR3 region has 15 residues. CDR3 loop: CSARSRGSIHNEQFF. In nucleotides, the CDR3 is TGCAGTGCTAGATCGAGGGGTAGTATCCACAATGAGCAGTTCTTC.

This clonotype was observed at least ten times. The J gene is TRBJ1-2, the V gene TRBV3-1; the D gene is possibly TRBD1 (5 bases). The CDR3 contains 15 residues. V was shortened by 3 bases and J by 4 bases, with 15 bases between the two germline ends. CDR1 and CDR2 (germline): LGHDT, YNNKEL (reference sequence). This CDR3 is CASSQGGGGRYGYTF. In nucleotides, the CDR3 is TGTGCCAGCAGCCAGGGCGGGGGAGGGCGCTATGGCTACACCTTC.

Ten or more counts support this clonotype. This sequence joins TRBV27 and TRBJ2-3, with TRBD1 matching over 9 bases. Losses at the gene ends were 2 bases for V and 3 bases for J; bases not matched to a gene: 6. This CDR3 is built from 16 residues. The germline V gene encodes CDR1 MNHEY and CDR2 SMNVEV (reference sequence). The CDR3: CASSLRVTGGTDTQYF. The CDR3 nucleotides are TGTGCCAGCAGTTTAAGGGTGACAGGGGGTACAGATACGCAGTATTTT.

This clonotype was seen at least ten times. The J gene is TRBJ1-1, the V gene TRBV4-1, with D perhaps TRBD1 (5 bases). Per the germline V gene, CDR1 is MGHRA and CDR2 is YSYEKL. The V end lost 3 bases, the J end lost 3 bases, and 17 bases lay between the germline ends. The CDR3 has 16 amino acids. CDR3 sequence (DNA): TGCGCCAGCAGCCACGGGGTGGGGGGAGGACACACTGAAGCTTTCTTT. This sequence encodes CASSHGVGGGHTEAFF.